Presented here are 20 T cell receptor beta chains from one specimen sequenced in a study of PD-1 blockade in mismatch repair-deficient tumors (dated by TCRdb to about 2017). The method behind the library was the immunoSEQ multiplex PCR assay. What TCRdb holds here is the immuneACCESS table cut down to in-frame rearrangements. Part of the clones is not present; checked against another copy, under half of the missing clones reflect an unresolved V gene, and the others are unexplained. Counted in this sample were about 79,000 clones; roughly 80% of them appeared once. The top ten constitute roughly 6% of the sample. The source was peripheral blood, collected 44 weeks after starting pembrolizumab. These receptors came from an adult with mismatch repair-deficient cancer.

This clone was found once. CDR3 bases: TGTGCCAGCAGTGCCCGTAGCAATCAGCCCCAGCATTTT. Translated, it gives CASSARSNQPQHF. The gene calls are TRBV6-1 and TRBJ1-5; D is undetermined. Trimming took off 4 bases at V and 0 bases at J, with 4 bases between the two ends. Per the germline V gene, CDR1 is MNHNS and CDR2 is SASEGT. This CDR3 spans 13 amino acids.

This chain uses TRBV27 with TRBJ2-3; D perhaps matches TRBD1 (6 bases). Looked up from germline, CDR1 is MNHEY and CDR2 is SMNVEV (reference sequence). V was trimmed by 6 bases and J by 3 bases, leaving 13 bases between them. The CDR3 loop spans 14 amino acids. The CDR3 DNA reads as TGTGCCAGCAGAAGAAACAGGGTTACAGATACGCAGTATTTT. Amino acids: CASRRNRVTDTQYF.

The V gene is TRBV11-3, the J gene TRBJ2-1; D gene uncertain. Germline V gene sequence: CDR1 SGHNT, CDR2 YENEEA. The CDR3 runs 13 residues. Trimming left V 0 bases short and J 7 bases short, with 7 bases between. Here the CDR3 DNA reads TGTGCCAGCAGCTTAGACGCTTGGAATGAGCAGTTCTTC. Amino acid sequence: CASSLDAWNEQFF.

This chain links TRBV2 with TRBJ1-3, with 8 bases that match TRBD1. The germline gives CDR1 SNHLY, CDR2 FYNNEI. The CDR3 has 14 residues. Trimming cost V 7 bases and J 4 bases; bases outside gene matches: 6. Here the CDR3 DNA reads TGTGCCAGCAATAATCAGGGGGCAGGAAACACCATATATTTT. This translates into CASNNQGAGNTIYF. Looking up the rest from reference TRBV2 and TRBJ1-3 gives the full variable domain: EPEVTQTPSHQVTQMGQEVILRCVPISNHLYFYWYRQILGQKVEFLVSFYNNEISEKSEIFDDQFSVERPDGSNFTLKIRSTKLEDSAMYFCASNNQGAGNTIYFGEGSWLTVV.

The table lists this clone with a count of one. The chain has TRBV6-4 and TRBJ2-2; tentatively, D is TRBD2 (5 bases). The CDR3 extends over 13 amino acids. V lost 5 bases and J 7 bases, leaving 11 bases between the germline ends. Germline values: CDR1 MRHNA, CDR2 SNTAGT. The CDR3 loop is CASSTFEGGELFF. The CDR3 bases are TGTGCCAGCAGTACATTTGAGGGCGGGGAGCTGTTTTTT.

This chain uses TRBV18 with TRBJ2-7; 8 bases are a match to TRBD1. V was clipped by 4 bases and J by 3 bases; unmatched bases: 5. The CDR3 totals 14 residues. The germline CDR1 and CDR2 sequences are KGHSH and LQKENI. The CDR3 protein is CASSRAGGDYEQYF. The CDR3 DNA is TGTGCCAGCTCACGGGCAGGGGGCGACTACGAGCAGTACTTC.

The CDR3 DNA reads as TGTGCCAGCGGCGGGAAAGGCAGCCACAATTATGGCTACACCTTC. This translates into CASGGKGSHNYGYTF. This chain joins TRBV6-5 and TRBJ1-2; D is unresolved. V lost 8 bases, J lost 5 bases, and 21 bases lay in between. This CDR3 has 15 amino acids. The V gene's germline CDR1 is MNHEY and CDR2 SVGAGI.

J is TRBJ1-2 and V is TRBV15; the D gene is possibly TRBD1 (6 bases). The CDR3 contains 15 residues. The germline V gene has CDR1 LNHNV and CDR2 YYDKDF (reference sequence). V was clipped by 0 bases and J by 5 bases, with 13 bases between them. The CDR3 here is CATSREGVRGYGYTF. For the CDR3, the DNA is TGTGCCACCAGCAGAGAAGGTGTGAGGGGGTATGGCTACACCTTC.

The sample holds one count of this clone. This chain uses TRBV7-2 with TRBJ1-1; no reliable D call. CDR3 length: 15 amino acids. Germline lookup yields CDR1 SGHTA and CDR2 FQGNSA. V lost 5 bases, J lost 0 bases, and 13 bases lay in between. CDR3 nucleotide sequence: TGTGCCAGCAGCCCTGTTGGGAACTTGAACACTGAAGCTTTCTTT. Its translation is CASSPVGNLNTEAFF.

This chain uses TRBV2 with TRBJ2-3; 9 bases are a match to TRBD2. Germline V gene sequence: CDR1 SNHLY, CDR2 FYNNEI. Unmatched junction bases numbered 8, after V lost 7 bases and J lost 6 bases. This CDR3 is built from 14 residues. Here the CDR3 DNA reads TGTGCCAGCACCTTGACTAGCGGAGGGGATACGCAGTATTTT. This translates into CASTLTSGGDTQYF.

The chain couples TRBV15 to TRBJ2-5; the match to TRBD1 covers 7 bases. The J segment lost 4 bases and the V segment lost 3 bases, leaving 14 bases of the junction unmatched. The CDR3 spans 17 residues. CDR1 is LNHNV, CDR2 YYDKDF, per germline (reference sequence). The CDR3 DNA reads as TGTGCCACCAGCAGGCCCCGGGACCCCGAGGGGGCAGAGACCCAGTACTTC. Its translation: CATSRPRDPEGAETQYF.

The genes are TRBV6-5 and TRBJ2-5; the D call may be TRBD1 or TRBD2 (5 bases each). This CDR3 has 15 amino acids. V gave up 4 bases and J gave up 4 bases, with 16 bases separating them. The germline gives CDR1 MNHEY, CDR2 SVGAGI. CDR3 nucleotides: TGTGCCAGCAGTTCTCCAGGTCCTGGGGGAGAGACCCAGTACTTC. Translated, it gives CASSSPGPGGETQYF.

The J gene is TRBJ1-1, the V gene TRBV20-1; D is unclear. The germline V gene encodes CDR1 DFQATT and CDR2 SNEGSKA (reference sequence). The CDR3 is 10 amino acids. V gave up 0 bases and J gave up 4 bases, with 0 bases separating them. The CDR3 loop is CSARDTEAFF. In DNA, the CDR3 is TGCAGTGCTAGAGACACTGAAGCTTTCTTT.

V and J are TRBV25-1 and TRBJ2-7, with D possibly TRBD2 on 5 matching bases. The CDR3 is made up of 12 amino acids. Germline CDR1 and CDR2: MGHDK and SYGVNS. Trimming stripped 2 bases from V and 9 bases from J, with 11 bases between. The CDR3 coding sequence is TGTGCCAGCAGTGAAGGGCTAGCAGCGCAGTACTTC. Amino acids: CASSEGLAAQYF.

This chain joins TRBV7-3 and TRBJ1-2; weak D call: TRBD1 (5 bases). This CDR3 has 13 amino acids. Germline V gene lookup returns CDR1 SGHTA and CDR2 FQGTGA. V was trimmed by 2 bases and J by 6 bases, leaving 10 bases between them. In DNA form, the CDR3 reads TGTGCCAGCAGCTTAGGAGGGGAGGATGGCTACACCTTC. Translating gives CASSLGGEDGYTF.

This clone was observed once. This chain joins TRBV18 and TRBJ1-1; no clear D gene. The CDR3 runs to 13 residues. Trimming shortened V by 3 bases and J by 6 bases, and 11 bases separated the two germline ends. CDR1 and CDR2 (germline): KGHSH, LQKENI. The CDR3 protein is CASSPDGDPEAFF. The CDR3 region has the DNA TGTGCCAGCTCACCGGACGGGGATCCTGAAGCTTTCTTT.

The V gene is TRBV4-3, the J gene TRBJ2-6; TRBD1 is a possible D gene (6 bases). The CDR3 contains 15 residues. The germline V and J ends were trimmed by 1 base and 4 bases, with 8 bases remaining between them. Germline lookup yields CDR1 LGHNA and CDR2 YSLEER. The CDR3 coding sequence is TGCGCCAGCAGCCAAGGGACAGCAGGGGCCAACGTCCTGACTTTC. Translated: CASSQGTAGANVLTF.

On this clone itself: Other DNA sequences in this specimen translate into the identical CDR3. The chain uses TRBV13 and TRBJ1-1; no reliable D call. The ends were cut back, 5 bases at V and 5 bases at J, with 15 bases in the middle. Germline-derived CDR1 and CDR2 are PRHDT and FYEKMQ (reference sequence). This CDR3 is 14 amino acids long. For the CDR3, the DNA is TGTGCCAGCAGCCCCCGGACTGGAGGGACTGAAGCTTTCTTT. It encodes CASSPRTGGTEAFF.

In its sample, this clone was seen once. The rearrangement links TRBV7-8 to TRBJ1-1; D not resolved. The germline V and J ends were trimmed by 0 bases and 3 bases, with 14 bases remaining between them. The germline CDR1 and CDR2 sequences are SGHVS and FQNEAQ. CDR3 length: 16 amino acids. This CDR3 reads CASSLALFQLHTEAFF. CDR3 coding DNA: TGTGCCAGCAGCTTAGCGCTCTTCCAGTTACACACTGAAGCTTTCTTT. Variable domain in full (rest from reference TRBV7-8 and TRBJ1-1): GAGVSQSPRYKVAKRGQDVALRCDPISGHVSLFWYQQALGQGPEFLTYFQNEAQLDKSGLPSDRFFAERPEGSVSTLKIQRTQQEDSAVYLCASSLALFQLHTEAFFGQGTRLTVV.

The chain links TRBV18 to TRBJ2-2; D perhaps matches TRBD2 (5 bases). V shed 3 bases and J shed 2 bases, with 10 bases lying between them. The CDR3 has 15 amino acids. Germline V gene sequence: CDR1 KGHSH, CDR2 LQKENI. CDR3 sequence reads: CASSPNRDNTGELFF. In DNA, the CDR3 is TGTGCCAGCTCACCGAACCGGGATAACACCGGGGAGCTGTTTTTT.